This T cell receptor (beta chain) was found in a study of T cell repertoires in cytomegalovirus infection. In the study overall: Shared public TCR beta signatures pointed to both CMV infection and a matching HLA type.

This clonotype was observed at least ten times. The antigen remains undetermined. One entry per CDR3 protein results from TCRdb running MiXCR on the reads. The sample records roughly 500,000 distinct CDR3 sequences, roughly 10% being singletons. Overall study findings and caveats: CMV-specific TCR beta clonotypes restricted by HLA-C dominated the ex vivo response. Of the TCR beta families, the public ones yielded a cumulative frequency that identified carriers of CMV plus the relevant HLA.

J was trimmed by 4 bases and V by 5 bases; bases with no gene match: 15. The CDR3 totals 17 residues. CDR1 is MNHNS, CDR2 SASEGT, per germline. The J gene is TRBJ2-5, the V gene TRBV6-1, with 8 positions matching TRBD2. Sequenced: PBMCs. This TCR was sampled from a human donor in good health (CMV status not recorded). Some clones in this sample may be carry-over from other donors' samples. The CDR3 protein is CASSYITGTRGGETQYF. DNA of the CDR3: TGTGCCAGCAGTTATATTACCGGGACTAGGGGGGGAGAGACCCAGTACTTC.